What follows are 4 T cell receptor beta chains derived from one specimen sequenced in a study of technical replicates of blood from several donors. Method: immunoSEQ multiplex PCR; TCRdb's copy keeps in-frame clones and lacks some. The data show roughly 62,000 clones, with 91% seen just once and 3% to 4% held by the top ten. The specimen sequenced was PBMCs. Source of these receptors: a human donor in good health. Some clones in this sample may be carry-over from other donors' samples.

V usage is TRBV29-1 and J usage is TRBJ2-6; no clear D. The CDR3 contains 14 residues. Trimming cost V 1 base and J 0 bases, with 4 bases left between them. Per the germline V gene, CDR1 is SQVTM and CDR2 is ANQGSEA. The CDR3: CSVEVFSGANVLTF. CDR3 coding DNA: TGCAGCGTTGAAGTCTTCTCTGGGGCCAACGTCCTGACTTTC.

This rearrangement joins TRBV4-1 to TRBJ1-2; D may be TRBD1 (5 bases). CDR1 is MGHRA, CDR2 YSYEKL, per germline. Trimming took 4 bases from V and 7 from J, leaving 13 bases between them. CDR3 length: 13 residues. The CDR3 region has the DNA TGCGCCAGCAGCCGCCCCGGGGGAGTTGGCTACACCTTC. Residues: CASSRPGGVGYTF.

The chain joins TRBV4-3 to TRBJ1-1; D perhaps matches TRBD1 (6 bases). The CDR3 contains 13 residues. Trimming pared 4 bases from V and 4 bases from J, leaving 10 bases between. Looked up from germline, CDR1 is LGHNA and CDR2 is YSLEER. The chain's CDR3 is CASSRPGVTEAFF. CDR3 bases: TGCGCCAGCAGCCGACCAGGGGTCACTGAAGCTTTCTTT.

This clone was seen once. The gene calls are TRBV5-4 and TRBJ1-1; 7 positions match TRBD1. The germline CDR1 and CDR2 sequences are SGHNT and YYREEE (reference sequence). Trimming took 4 bases from V and 4 from J; bases not matched to a gene: 16. The CDR3 has 17 amino acids. The CDR3, as DNA: TGTGCCAGCAGCCCCGGGGACAGTTTGGTATCGTCCACTGAAGCTTTCTTT. Its protein product is CASSPGDSLVSSTEAFF.